This T cell receptor (beta chain) emerged from a study of shared clonotypes between healthy human individuals (dated by TCRdb to the early 2020s). Notes on the research overall: A couple of women and three men aged 18 to 49 years were included in the cohort. For each donor, three plates each were used for CD4 naive and CD4 memory, two plates were used for CD8 naive, and one plate was used for CD8 memory. The study deeply sequenced blood TCR repertoires of about 5 healthy adults to estimate repertoire size and the extent of clonotype sharing between individuals. To increase sequencing depth and limit assay-specific biases, TCR repertoire library preparation and sequencing were carried out by different laboratories using diverse techniques. Leukapheresis yielded between about 0.85 and 10 billion PBMCs per donor.

Comment on this clone: Its antigen specificity is not known. No clone much larger than this one lies a single base away; base qualities are absent.

Donors were healthy HIV-negative adults with no recently reported acute infections or vaccinations. Every donor was a Caucasian adult living in Nashville, Tennessee, USA. CD4+ T cells were enriched through magnetic negative selection, after which naive cells were positively selected on CD45RA and the remaining negative fraction served as the memory subset. After blood collection by leukapheresis, PBMCs were isolated using Ficoll-Histopaque density gradient centrifugation and then cryopreserved in the vapor phase of liquid nitrogen. Purity and quantity of every magnetically sorted T cell population were checked by analytical flow cytometry. Genomic DNA was isolated from each sorted fraction and quantified by UV absorbance on a Nanodrop 2000c. Using the deep immunoSEQ assay, multiplex PCR amplified TCR CDR3 regions from genomic DNA. Genomic DNA extracted from each cell subset was distributed evenly over all wells of several immunoSEQ 96-well plates, and each plate served as one replicate. For sorted subsets, each replicate PCR was loaded with 200 ng genomic DNA, equivalent to 32,000 or so T cell genomes. Purified libraries were quantified with a Qubit 3.0 fluorometer, sized on a Bioanalyzer 2100, and re-quantified with the KAPA Library Quantification kit. Every immunoSEQ 96-well plate was sequenced on a separate single-read 150-cycle Illumina NextSeq 550 flow cell. Processing in the source paper ran as follows. The immunoSEQ output contained only junctional sequences without quality scores, so filtering could not match that applied to full-length reads. Sequences were annotated with PyIR, a Python wrapper for IgBLAST v1.9, and V/J genes and CDR3 were assigned using IMGT germline references. Reads were removed for weak V/J assignments (E-value above 1e-6), missing CDR3, stop codons, out-of-frame junctions, or ambiguous translated residues. V3J clonotypes were defined by identical inferred V gene, J gene, and CDR3 amino acid sequence. To compute the percentage overlap between repertoires, the number of shared unique clonotypes was divided by the size of the smaller repertoire. Three approaches were used to assess repertoire richness: RTK rarefaction, the Chao1 estimator, and Recon v2.1 estimates of unobserved clonotypes. For all TCRbeta clonotypes obtained by the gDNA method from a few donors, generation probabilities were computed with OLGA. Sourced from immuneACCESS, this table was stored by TCRdb with only in-frame sequences that have V and J called. A share of the clones is absent; for the studies checked, an unresolved V gene accounts for under half, and the remainder has no known explanation. That table gives V, J and clone size, and the DNA gave D and trimming. The sample table records 950,000 to 1,100,000 clones; more than 60% of these occur just once. The ten largest clonotypes hold about 1.5% of the sample.

CDR1 and CDR2 are read off the germline V gene as SQVTM and ANQGSEA. Inclusive of the bounding cysteine and phenylalanine, the CDR3 is 13 residues long. The DNA shown is the 39-base CDR3, in frame from base 1. V loses 4 bases of germline sequence and J loses 8 bases, and the interval between the two ends is 17 bases. Results and caveats for the whole study, not just this receptor: About 4.5% of naive CD4, 3% to 3.5% of naive CD8, around 2.3% of memory CD4, and less than 0.45% of memory CD8 clonotypes were shared across several donors. Even with the large sequencing depth, rarefaction of the sorted-subset datasets indicated that sequencing was incomplete. Based on pairwise subsampling, the degree of clonotype sharing among donors was expected to be affected by sequencing depth. The genetic and exposure-history diversity represented was limited by the small number of donors. Clonotypes shared by all four sorted-subset donors showed higher generation probabilities than non-shared clonotypes. Sampling was restricted to blood, and TCR repertoires in tissue are likely to differ from TCR repertoires in blood. Naive subsets generally had larger estimated clonotype richness than memory subsets did.

This sequence uses TRBV29-1 and TRBJ1-2, with the D gene call left open. This receptor was taken from a man between 18 and 29 years old in good health. Specimen: memory CD4+ T cells sorted from blood. This specimen's cell subset or site label, interpreted: CD45RA-negative fraction. The nucleotides read TGCAGCGTTGGATCCCTGGACGGGGAGGGCTACACCTTC. It is translated as CSVGSLDGEGYTF.